This T cell receptor (beta chain) was documented in a study of blood T cells in healthy people across ages. Across the study: Through template switching, about one barcoded beta molecule was captured per two T cells, as measured in model experiments.

This clonotype has just a few counts. Germline CDR1 ENHRY, CDR2 SYGVKD. The CDR3 extends over 13 amino acids. Combining a sample-barcoded 5' primer with a J-beta primer mix, a second PCR ran for roughly 7 to 12 cycles. TCRdb re-called the 5' RACE reads through MiXCR, storing one row per CDR3 protein. The sample shows around 820,000 distinct CDR3 sequences, 20% to 30% of them seen only once. These data were also filed under a second study, of T cells of mothers and their children. That paper notes: From each mother came over 9.5 million TCR beta CDR3 reads, and from each child came 3 million to 3.5 million.

The sequenced material came from blood. This TCR was recovered from a boy aged 10-17 years in good health. The chain couples TRBV10-3 to TRBJ2-5, with TRBD1 matching over 9 bases. The DNA end lines up better with TRBJ2-7; the J call may be wrong. Written as DNA, the CDR3 is TGTGCCATCAGTGGGGACAGGGAGTACGAGCAGTACTTC. The encoded protein is CAISGDREYEQYF.